A selection of T cell receptor beta chains follows, all from one sample in a study of PD-1 blockade in mismatch repair-deficient tumors. Using immunoSEQ multiplex PCR, the repertoire was profiled, and TCRdb retains in-frame clones only, with some absent. Here the sample spans some 26,000 clones, 83% being singletons. The input for sequencing was peripheral blood, taken 12 weeks after starting pembrolizumab. The receptors shown here come from an adult with mismatch repair-deficient cancer. Each CDR3 is given with its conserved first and last residue. The D gene is left open where the match is weak. The size entry is marked missing in some rows and otherwise reads once, few, many or a size class.

size,D,V,J,CDR3,DNA
-,TRBD1,TRBV2,TRBJ1-2,CASRRTGEGYGYTF,TGTGCCAGCAGAAGGACAGGGGAGGGCTATGGCTACACCTTC
-,-,TRBV27,TRBJ1-5,CASRVDIFSNQPQHF,TGTGCCAGCAGGGTGGACATTTTTAGCAATCAGCCCCAGCATTTT
-,TRBD2,TRBV27,TRBJ2-2,CASRALAGTELFF,TGTGCCAGCAGGGCCCTAGCGGGCACGGAGCTGTTTTTT
-,-,TRBV27,TRBJ2-2,CASSPKVVTGELFF,TGTGCCAGCAGTCCTAAGGTTGTCACCGGGGAGCTGTTTTTT
-,-,TRBV30,TRBJ2-5,CAWSVGAGETQYF,TGTGCCTGGAGTGTTGGGGCGGGGGAGACCCAGTACTTC
-,-,TRBV6-5,TRBJ2-7,CASSPPGETYEQYF,TGTGCCAGCAGTCCCCCGGGGGAAACCTACGAGCAGTACTTC
-,-,TRBV5-1,TRBJ2-2,CASSLGEGELFF,TGCGCCAGCAGCTTAGGGGAGGGGGAGCTGTTTTTT
-,-,TRBV5-5,TRBJ2-5,CASSLDLGYF,TGTGCCAGCAGCTTAGACCTTGGGTACTTC
-,-,TRBV11-2,TRBJ2-7,CASSIASGALYEQYF,TGTGCCAGCAGCATAGCATCAGGGGCCCTCTACGAGCAGTACTTC
-,-,TRBV5-6,TRBJ2-7,CASSNVLAVLYEQYF,TGTGCCAGCAGCAACGTGCTTGCGGTCCTGTACGAGCAGTACTTC
-,-,TRBV21-1,TRBJ2-7,CASSKGSYEQHF,TGTGCCAGCAGCAAGGGCAGCTACGAGCAGCACTTC
few,TRBD1,TRBV25-1,TRBJ1-2,CASSGGGLGGYTF,TGTGCCAGCAGTGGAGGGGGCTTAGGTGGCTACACCTTC
-,-,TRBV29-1,TRBJ2-2,CSVENAGELFF,TGCAGCGTTGAAAACGCCGGGGAGCTGTTTTTT
-,TRBD2,TRBV11-2,TRBJ2-1,CASRLTFLAGIDNEQFF,TGTGCCAGCAGGCTCACGTTTCTAGCGGGTATCGACAATGAGCAGTTCTTC
-,-,TRBV7-9,TRBJ2-7,CASSYRTGSYEQYF,TGTGCCAGCAGCTACAGGACGGGATCCTACGAGCAGTACTTC
once,-,TRBV6-1,TRBJ2-3,CASSGLLLEHTQYF,TGTGCCAGCAGTGGACTATTATTGGAGCATACGCAGTATTTT
-,TRBD2,TRBV7-2,TRBJ2-7,CASSLSGRNSYEQYF,TGTGCCAGCAGCCTTAGCGGGAGGAACTCCTACGAGCAGTACTTC
-,TRBD1,TRBV28,TRBJ1-5,CASKPRQGAGQPQHF,TGTGCCAGCAAACCTAGGCAGGGGGCTGGGCAGCCCCAGCATTTT
-,-,TRBV5-1,TRBJ2-1,CASSYIPVAGWNEQFF,TGCGCCAGCAGCTATATCCCCGTGGCTGGATGGAATGAGCAGTTCTTC
-,TRBD1,TRBV7-9,TRBJ2-2,CASSPGTGRYTGELFF,TGTGCCAGCAGCCCAGGGACAGGACGGTACACCGGGGAGCTGTTTTTT
-,-,TRBV21-1,TRBJ2-5,CASSNRDRGQETQYF,TGTGCCAGCAGCAACCGGGACAGGGGGCAAGAGACCCAGTACTTC
-,TRBD1,TRBV19,TRBJ2-7,CASSKQGQGYEQYF,TGTGCCAGTAGTAAGCAGGGACAGGGTTACGAGCAGTACTTC
-,-,TRBV5-4,TRBJ1-1,CASSPRQIMNTEAFF,TGTGCCAGCAGCCCAAGACAGATCATGAACACTGAAGCTTTCTTT
once,-,TRBV5-4,TRBJ1-2,CASSLEGTYGYTF,TGTGCCAGCAGCTTGGAAGGGACCTATGGCTACACCTTC
-,TRBD1,TRBV11-2,TRBJ2-7,CASRTGGGDEQYF,TGTGCCAGTCGGACAGGGGGCGGAGACGAGCAGTACTTC
-,-,TRBV5-1,TRBJ1-1,CASSPSTPGTEAFF,TGCGCCAGCAGCCCCTCCACGCCGGGGACTGAAGCTTTCTTT
-,-,TRBV7-2,TRBJ2-1,CASSLAVNEQFF,TGTGCCAGCAGCTTAGCGGTAAATGAGCAGTTCTTC
-,-,TRBV29-1,TRBJ1-1,CSVDTNTEAFF,TGCAGCGTTGATACGAACACTGAAGCTTTCTTT
-,-,TRBV18,TRBJ2-2,CASSRDFTGELFF,TGTGCCAGCTCACGGGACTTCACCGGGGAGCTGTTTTTT
-,-,TRBV4-1,TRBJ2-5,CASSQVADQETQYF,TGCGCCAGCAGCCAAGTAGCGGACCAAGAGACCCAGTACTTC
-,-,TRBV7-2,TRBJ2-1,CASSSSSYNEQFF,TGTGCCAGCAGCTCTAGCAGCTACAATGAGCAGTTCTTC